The rows below give T cell receptor beta chains drawn from one sample of a study of shared clonotypes between healthy human individuals. The data were produced by immunoSEQ multiplex PCR, yet TCRdb's version contains in-frame clones alone and is incomplete. The sample has 1,100,000 or so clones, about 84% seen once. Specimen: memory CD4+ T cells from PBMCs. The receptor set was obtained from a man aged 18-30 years in good health. Some clones in this sample may be carry-over from other donors' samples. Both conserved end residues are part of each CDR3. The order of the fields is J gene, V gene, clone size, D gene, CDR3 length, CDR3 protein, CDR3 DNA. D genes are given only for firm matches. Only part of the rows carry a size: once, few, many, or a class if the clone is expanded.

TRBJ2-3,TRBV5-4,few,TRBD1,15,CASSTGTGAPDTQYF,TGTGCCAGCAGCACGGGGACAGGTGCTCCTGATACGCAGTATTTT
TRBJ1-5,TRBV4-1,few,-,13,CASSPLTYQPQHF,TGCGCCAGCAGCCCCCTAACTTATCAGCCCCAGCATTTT
TRBJ2-3,TRBV15,-,-,15,CATSRVLGSGDTQYF,TGTGCCACCAGCAGAGTACTCGGGAGTGGAGATACGCAGTATTTT
TRBJ2-1,TRBV4-1,-,-,15,CASSDRDFRSNEQFF,TGCGCCAGCAGCGACCGGGACTTCAGATCCAATGAGCAGTTCTTC
TRBJ1-1,TRBV11-2,few,-,14,CASSLAGRNTEAFF,TGTGCCAGCAGCTTAGCGGGCAGAAACACTGAAGCTTTCTTT
TRBJ2-3,TRBV7-9,-,-,13,CASSGQELDTQYF,TGTGCCAGCAGCGGGCAGGAGTTGGATACGCAGTATTTT
TRBJ2-1,TRBV28,few,TRBD1,15,CASSITGGSGNEQFF,TGTGCCAGCAGCATAACAGGGGGCAGTGGGAATGAGCAGTTCTTC
TRBJ2-1,TRBV7-2,-,-,17,CASSPLGGGVSYNEQFF,TGTGCCAGCAGCCCCCTCGGTGGCGGGGTCTCCTACAATGAGCAGTTCTTC
TRBJ2-7,TRBV19,-,TRBD1,17,CASSPPRGGTGMREQYF,TGTGCCAGTAGTCCCCCGAGGGGCGGGACAGGGATGAGGGAGCAGTACTTC
TRBJ2-1,TRBV7-2,-,-,15,CASSLGGPAYNEQFF,TGTGCCAGCAGCTTAGGCGGGCCGGCCTACAATGAGCAGTTCTTC
TRBJ1-2,TRBV11-1,-,-,16,CASSPGKRWANYGYTF,TGTGCCAGCAGCCCCGGGAAGAGGTGGGCAAACTATGGCTACACCTTC
TRBJ1-5,TRBV6-1,-,TRBD1,16,CASSDRGGVSNQPQHF,TGTGCCAGCAGTGATAGAGGGGGCGTCAGCAATCAGCCCCAGCATTTT
TRBJ2-4,TRBV28,-,TRBD2,14,CASQSSGSKNIQYF,TGTGCCAGCCAATCTAGCGGCTCCAAAAACATTCAGTACTTC
TRBJ2-7,TRBV5-1,-,TRBD2,13,CASSPGTRGEQYF,TGCGCCAGCAGCCCTGGGACTAGAGGGGAGCAGTACTTC
TRBJ2-5,TRBV4-2,once,-,14,CASSQGTRAETQYF,TGTGCCAGCAGCCAAGGTACCAGGGCAGAGACCCAGTACTTC
TRBJ2-3,TRBV18,-,-,13,CASSPPNTDTQYF,TGTGCCAGCTCACCACCAAACACAGATACGCAGTATTTT
TRBJ2-4,TRBV15,-,-,15,CATSTGTLAKNIQYF,TGTGCCACCAGCACAGGGACCTTAGCCAAAAACATTCAGTACTTC
TRBJ2-2,TRBV28,-,-,16,CASSPGTLGLSGELFF,TGTGCCAGCAGTCCTGGTACATTGGGGCTATCGGGCGAGCTGTTTTTT
TRBJ2-3,TRBV5-1,once,TRBD2,15,CASTVAGALTDTQYF,TGCGCCAGCACCGTAGCGGGAGCTTTAACAGATACGCAGTATTTT
TRBJ2-3,TRBV5-1,-,-,15,CASSPWVGGPDTQYF,TGCGCCAGCAGCCCCTGGGTTGGGGGCCCAGATACGCAGTATTTT
TRBJ2-7,TRBV27,-,-,14,CASSLRDLGYEQYF,TGTGCCAGCAGTTTACGCGACCTAGGCTACGAGCAGTACTTC
TRBJ1-4,TRBV4-2,-,TRBD1,14,CASGLTGPYGKLFF,TGTGCCAGCGGCTTGACAGGGCCTTATGGAAAACTGTTTTTT
TRBJ2-7,TRBV30,-,TRBD2,13,CAWSRGGSYEQYF,TGTGCCTGGAGTCGGGGAGGGTCCTACGAGCAGTACTTC
TRBJ2-3,TRBV4-1,once,-,15,CASSQEAPPRGTQYF,TGCGCCAGCAGCCAAGAAGCCCCCCCCAGGGGTACGCAGTATTTT
TRBJ1-2,TRBV9,-,-,16,CASSVAPAAVLYGYTF,TGTGCCAGCAGCGTAGCTCCCGCGGCAGTTCTCTATGGCTACACCTTC
TRBJ1-2,TRBV6-5,-,-,13,CASSPRGYYGYTF,TGTGCCAGCAGTCCGAGGGGGTACTATGGCTACACCTTC
TRBJ1-5,TRBV11-2,-,-,13,CASSLALDQPQHF,TGTGCCAGCAGCTTAGCGCTAGATCAGCCCCAGCATTTT
TRBJ1-5,TRBV2,once,TRBD1,12,CASSYYRDREHF,TGTGCCAGCAGTTACTACCGGGACAGGGAACATTTT
TRBJ2-7,TRBV28,-,-,13,CASSLTGPYEQYF,TGTGCCAGCAGTTTAACCGGCCCCTACGAGCAGTACTTC
TRBJ1-1,TRBV30,-,-,12,CAWSVGRIEAFF,TGTGCCTGGAGTGTAGGACGGATTGAAGCTTTCTTT
TRBJ2-2,TRBV5-1,-,-,14,CASSFETATGELFF,TGCGCCAGCAGCTTCGAGACAGCCACCGGGGAGCTGTTTTTT
TRBJ1-2,TRBV7-9,-,-,14,CASSLQSLSYGYTF,TGTGCCAGCAGCCTACAGAGTCTGTCCTATGGCTACACCTTC
TRBJ1-1,TRBV5-1,-,TRBD1,16,CASSLLRGRGDTEAFF,TGCGCCAGCAGCCTTCTACGAGGCAGGGGGGACACTGAAGCTTTCTTT
TRBJ2-7,TRBV10-3,-,-,15,CAISERTASSYEQYF,TGTGCCATCAGTGAGCGGACGGCCAGCTCCTACGAGCAGTACTTC
TRBJ1-1,TRBV10-2,-,-,13,CASSDVRGTEAFF,TGCGCCAGCAGTGACGTACGGGGCACTGAAGCTTTCTTT
TRBJ1-2,TRBV5-1,-,-,14,CASSLEKDNYGYTF,TGCGCCAGCAGCTTGGAGAAGGACAACTATGGCTACACCTTC
TRBJ2-6,TRBV11-2,-,-,13,CASNIGGANVLTF,TGTGCCAGCAACATAGGCGGGGCCAACGTCCTGACTTTC
TRBJ2-1,TRBV7-3,-,-,14,CASSLSPSYNEQFF,TGTGCCAGCAGCTTAAGTCCTAGCTACAATGAGCAGTTCTTC
TRBJ2-2,TRBV30,-,-,13,CARRGAGTGELFF,TGTGCCCGGAGAGGGGCCGGTACCGGGGAGCTGTTTTTT
TRBJ2-3,TRBV28,once,-,14,CASNPAGAGDTQYF,TGTGCCAGCAATCCAGCCGGTGCGGGGGATACGCAGTATTTT